This TCR beta chain was recorded in a study of blood T cell repertoires in COVID-19. Study as a whole: Spain, Italy and the United States supplied samples that represented acute and convalescent COVID-19. T cells, B-cell-depleted T cells, or PBMCs provided the cDNA or gDNA that served as material.

Data came from immunoSEQ multiplex PCR; TCRdb stores just in-frame clones and leaves some out. The top ten clones hold roughly 36% of a sample with around 84,000 clones, around 83% of them seen once. Germline values: CDR1 LNHDA, CDR2 SQIVND (reference sequence). Trimming removed 6 bases from V and 8 bases from J, with 11 bases in between. This CDR3 is built from 12 residues. This receptor was obtained from a man older than 75 with active or convalescent COVID-19. Sequenced: peripheral blood. The V gene is TRBV19, the J gene TRBJ2-1; D not resolved. CDR3 sequence (DNA): TGTGCCAGTAGCCCGCGGTACGATGAGCAGTTCTTC. Translating it yields CASSPRYDEQFF. The whole variable domain, remainder taken from reference TRBV19 and TRBJ2-1, is DGGITQSPKYLFRKEGQNVTLSCEQNLNHDAMYWYRQDPGQGLRLIYYSQIVNDFQKGDIAEGYSVSREKKESFPLTVTSAQKNPTAFYLCASSPRYDEQFFGPGTRLTVL.